This T cell receptor beta chain was sequenced in a study of untreated major depressive disorder. The CDR3 is 11 amino acids. Trimming took off 5 bases at V and 8 bases at J, with 9 bases between the two ends. Germline V gene lookup returns CDR1 SGHVS and CDR2 FQNEAQ. Study observations and caveats: TRBV25-01 and TRBV02-01 usage differences were not statistically significant. Sequencing comparisons covered only three preselected Vbeta families.

The method was immunoSEQ multiplex PCR; TCRdb's version includes in-frame clones alone and lacks a portion of them. The sample consists of about 18,000 clones, 85% of them appearing once. Controls lacked current or lifetime mood disorder and scored 5 or less on depressive symptoms. As to this clone: As yet, its antigen is unknown.

The sequence was collected from a woman aged 25 to 39 in good health. The rearrangement joins TRBV7-8 to TRBJ1-2, with D uncertain. The sample was CD4+ T cells from PBMCs. The CDR3 reads CASSLGRGYTF. CDR3 in DNA: TGTGCCAGCAGCCTTGGAAGGGGCTACACCTTC.